This TCR beta chain was identified in a study of cytotoxic CD8 clonotypes in ibrutinib-treated CLL (dated by TCRdb to about 2021). Study-level background: The cohort had some eleven relapsed/refractory and roughly 15 treatment-naive patients; some 17 were IGHV unmutated. Responses were partial in roughly 24 patients and complete in 2; after median about 70 months follow-up, some 15 stayed in remission and some twelve progressed. Response samples were obtained after a median of around eleven months of treatment, with a range of roughly 6 to 40 months. On average, each sample had about 250,000 productive templates and approximately 89,000 productive rearrangements. Longitudinal samples were available for about 30% of the roughly 86 trial participants. Cryopreserved peripheral blood mononuclear cells were collected at three points: before therapy, at response, and at either sustained remission or disease progression. Every sample from remission and from progressive disease was obtained while the patients were still on ibrutinib.

For TCR beta library preparation, 2 to 2.5 micrograms of genomic DNA were isolated from cryopreserved PBMCs. Longitudinal blood samples from CLL patients on ibrutinib monotherapy underwent high-throughput TCR beta sequencing. Patients were enrolled in a phase 2 open-label single-center ibrutinib monotherapy trial. Broad study findings and their caveats: At ibrutinib response clonality went up, during sustained remission it held steady, and at progression it dropped back toward baseline. Public clonotypes were rare and either shrank or stayed stable during treatment, and the rise in clonality at ibrutinib response reflected expansion of private clonotypes. At baseline, clonality was higher than in age-matched healthy donors and showed a strong correlation with circulating CD8+ T-cell counts. Sampling times were not matched between sustained-remission and progressing patients, and lymph node repertoires were not studied.

Details on this clone: What antigen it recognizes has not been identified. Base qualities were left out, and no much larger clone turns up one base away.

Each clonotype received, on average, about 10x coverage in deep resolution sequencing performed on a MiSeq, where the target depth lay between 1 in 1 million and 1 in 200,000 T cells. TCR beta libraries were generated with the immunoSEQ hsTCRB Kit. The authors' analysis ran thus. Data were analyzed with ImmunoSEQ Data Assistant and ImmunoSEQ Analyzer, with V, D and J genes assigned per IMGT definitions. Clonality, with values ranging from 0 to 1, was calculated as one minus the normalized Shannon entropy of productive rearrangement frequencies. Public clonotype analysis was restricted to overrepresented clonotypes comprising at least 0.05% of each patient's repertoire. Fewer than 15 repertoires from age-matched healthy donors, obtained from immuneACCESS, served as clonality controls. TCRdb took this table from immuneACCESS and kept in-frame rearrangements with V and J called. Such tables lack part of the clones; where checked against another copy, unresolved V genes explain under half of the gap, and the rest is unexplained. V, J and clone size reflect that table, while D and trimming were determined from the DNA. The sample profile shows a few hundred thousand clones; roughly 71% of them were found once. The ten largest clonotypes hold around 6.6% of the sample.

This receptor was obtained from a human donor with chronic lymphocytic leukemia. This material consisted of PBMCs, taken after 36 months of ibrutinib treatment.

In nucleotide form, the sequence is TGTGCCAGCAGTTTAGCGGGACCTGGGGAGCTGTTTTTT. Translated, it reads CASSLAGPGELFF. This chain joins TRBV6-5 to TRBJ2-2; TRBD2 agrees with 8 junctional bases. From cysteine to phenylalanine, the CDR3 is 13 amino acids long. Only the CDR3 DNA stays, 39 bases, in frame from base 1. The germline V gene yields MNHEY for CDR1 and SVGAGI for CDR2. Unmatched junction bases come to 3, with V trimmed by 4 bases and J by 8 bases.